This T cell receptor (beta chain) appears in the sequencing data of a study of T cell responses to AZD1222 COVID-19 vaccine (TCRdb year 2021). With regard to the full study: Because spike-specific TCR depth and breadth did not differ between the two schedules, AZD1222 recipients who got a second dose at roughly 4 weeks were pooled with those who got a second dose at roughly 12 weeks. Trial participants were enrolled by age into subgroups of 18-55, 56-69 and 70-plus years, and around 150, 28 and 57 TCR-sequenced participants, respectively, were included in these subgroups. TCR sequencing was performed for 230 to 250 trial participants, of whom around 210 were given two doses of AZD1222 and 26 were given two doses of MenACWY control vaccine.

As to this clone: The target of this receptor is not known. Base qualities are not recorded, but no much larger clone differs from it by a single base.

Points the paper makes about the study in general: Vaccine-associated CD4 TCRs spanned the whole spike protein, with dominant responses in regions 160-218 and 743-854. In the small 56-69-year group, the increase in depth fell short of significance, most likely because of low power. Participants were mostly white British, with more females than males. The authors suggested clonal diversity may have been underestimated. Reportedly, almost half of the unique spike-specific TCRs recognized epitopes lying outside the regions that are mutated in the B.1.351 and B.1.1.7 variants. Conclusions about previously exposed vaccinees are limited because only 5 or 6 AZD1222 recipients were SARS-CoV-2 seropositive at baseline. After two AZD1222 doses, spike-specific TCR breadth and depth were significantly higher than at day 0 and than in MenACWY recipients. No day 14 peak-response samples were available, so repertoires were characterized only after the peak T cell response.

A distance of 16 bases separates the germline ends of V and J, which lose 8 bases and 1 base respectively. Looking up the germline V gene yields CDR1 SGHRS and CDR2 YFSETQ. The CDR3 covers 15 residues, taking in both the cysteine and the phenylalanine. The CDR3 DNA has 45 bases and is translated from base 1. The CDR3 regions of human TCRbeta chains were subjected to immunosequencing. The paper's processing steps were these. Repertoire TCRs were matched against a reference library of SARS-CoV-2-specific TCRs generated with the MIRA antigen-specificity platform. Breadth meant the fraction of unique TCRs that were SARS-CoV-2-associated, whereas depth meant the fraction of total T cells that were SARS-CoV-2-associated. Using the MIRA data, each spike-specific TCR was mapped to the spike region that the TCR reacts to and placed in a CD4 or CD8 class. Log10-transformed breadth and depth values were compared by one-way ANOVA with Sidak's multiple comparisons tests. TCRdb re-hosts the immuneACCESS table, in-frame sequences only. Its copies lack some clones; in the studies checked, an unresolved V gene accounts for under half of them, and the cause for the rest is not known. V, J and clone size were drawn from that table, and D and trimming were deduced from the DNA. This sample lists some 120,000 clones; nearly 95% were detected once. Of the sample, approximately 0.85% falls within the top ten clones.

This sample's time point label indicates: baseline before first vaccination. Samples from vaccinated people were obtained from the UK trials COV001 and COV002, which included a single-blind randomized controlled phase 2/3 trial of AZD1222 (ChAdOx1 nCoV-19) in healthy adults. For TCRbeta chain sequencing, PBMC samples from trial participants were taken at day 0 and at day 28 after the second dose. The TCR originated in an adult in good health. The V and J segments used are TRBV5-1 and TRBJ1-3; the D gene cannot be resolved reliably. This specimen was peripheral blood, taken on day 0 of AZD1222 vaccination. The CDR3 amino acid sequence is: CASKERWNSGNTIYF. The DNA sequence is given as TGCGCCAGTAAAGAGAGGTGGAATTCTGGAAACACCATATATTTT.